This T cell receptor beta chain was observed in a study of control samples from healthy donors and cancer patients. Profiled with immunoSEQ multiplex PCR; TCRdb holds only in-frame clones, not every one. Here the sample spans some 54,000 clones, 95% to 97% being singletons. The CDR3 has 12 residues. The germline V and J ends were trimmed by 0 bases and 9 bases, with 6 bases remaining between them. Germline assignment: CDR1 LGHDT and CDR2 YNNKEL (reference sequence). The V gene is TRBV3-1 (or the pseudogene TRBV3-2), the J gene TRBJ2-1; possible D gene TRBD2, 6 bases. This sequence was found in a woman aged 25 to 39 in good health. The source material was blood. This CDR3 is CASSQEGGEQFF. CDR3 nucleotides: TGTGCCAGCAGCCAAGAGGGGGGTGAGCAGTTCTTC.